The present entry profiles one T cell receptor beta chain with its context. What it binds is unknown. The table came from immunoSEQ multiplex PCR; TCRdb's copy has only in-frame clones and leaves some out. The top ten hold 0.95% to 1.5% of the sample, which has about 1.5 million clones, approximately 96% seen once. The data stem from a study of shared clonotypes between healthy human individuals. Healthy HIV-negative adults without recent acute infections or vaccinations served as donors. The authors divided CD4+ cells into CD45RA+ naive and CD45RA-negative memory subsets. Broader study findings: Some naive CD4 clonotypes, around 5%, turned up in common across four donors.

The J segment lost 6 bases and the V segment lost 0 bases, leaving 8 bases of the junction unmatched. The CDR3 runs to 15 residues. CDR1 is ENHRY and CDR2 is SYGVKD in the germline V gene. Sequences were obtained from naive CD4+ T cells sorted from blood. Subset noted: CD45RA+ positively selected. This sequence joins TRBV10-3 and TRBJ2-7; 7 nucleotides match TRBD2. This TCR derives from a man younger than 45 in good health. CDR3 residues: CAISESGTMAGEQYF. The CDR3 DNA reads as TGTGCCATCAGTGAGTCCGGGACTATGGCTGGCGAGCAGTACTTC.